These 3 T cell receptor beta chains were sequenced from one sample in a study of T cells in Graves' hyperthyroidism and ophthalmopathy. Amplified TCR beta CDR3 regions derived from RNA transcripts. HTBI primers were the set used in a first-round RT-PCR of the TCR CDR3. TCRdb itself ran the multiplex PCR reads through MiXCR, one entry per CDR3 protein. Of some 320,000 distinct CDR3 sequences listed, about 13% were seen once; the top ten hold around 32%. Sequences were obtained from blood. All receptors derive from a woman in her thirties or forties with Graves' ophthalmopathy.

This clonotype was seen at least ten times. The chain couples TRBV13 to TRBJ2-7; 8 bases are shared with TRBD2. Germline CDR1 PRHDT, CDR2 FYEKMQ (reference sequence). Trimming at V came to 6 bases and at J to 2 bases, leaving 6 bases not matched to a gene. CDR3 size: 14 residues. The CDR3, as DNA: TGTGCCAGCAGTCTTAGCGGGACGACCTACGAGCAGTACTTC. Translating gives CASSLSGTTYEQYF.

This clonotype occurred many times. The chain combines TRBV20-1 with TRBJ1-1, with 7 nucleotides matching TRBD1. The CDR3 has 13 amino acids. Trimming cost V 6 bases and J 1 base; bases outside gene matches: 5. Germline CDR1 reads DFQATT; CDR2 reads SNEGSKA (reference sequence). CDR3 DNA sequence: TGCAGTGCCCCGGGACAGCAGAACACTGAAGCTTTCTTT. This sequence encodes CSAPGQQNTEAFF.

This clonotype was counted many times. The chain couples TRBV10-2 to TRBJ2-7; 7 bases line up with TRBD1. The CDR3 is 12 amino acids. Trimming at V came to 8 bases and at J to 2 bases, leaving 3 bases not matched to a gene. CDR1 is WSHSY, CDR2 SAAADI, per germline. CDR3: CASSTGTYEQYF. The CDR3 DNA follows: TGCGCCAGCTCGACAGGGACCTACGAGCAGTACTTC.